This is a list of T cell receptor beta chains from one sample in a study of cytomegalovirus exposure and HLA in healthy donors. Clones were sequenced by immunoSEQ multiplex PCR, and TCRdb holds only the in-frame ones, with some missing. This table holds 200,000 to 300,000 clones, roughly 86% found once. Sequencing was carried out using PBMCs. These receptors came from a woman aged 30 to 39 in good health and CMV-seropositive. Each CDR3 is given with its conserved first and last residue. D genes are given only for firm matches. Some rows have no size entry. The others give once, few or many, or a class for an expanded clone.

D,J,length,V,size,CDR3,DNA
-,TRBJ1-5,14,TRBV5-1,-,CASSEQGYNQPQHF,TGCGCCAGCAGCGAACAGGGATACAATCAGCCCCAGCATTTT
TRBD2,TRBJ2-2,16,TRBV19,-,CASSALLAGGTGELFF,TGTGCCAGTAGTGCCCTACTAGCGGGAGGCACCGGGGAGCTGTTTTTT
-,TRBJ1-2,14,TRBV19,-,CASSISSLNYGYTF,TGTGCCAGTAGTATTTCTTCCCTGAACTATGGCTACACCTTC
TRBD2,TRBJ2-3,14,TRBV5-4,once,CASSSGLAADTQYF,TGTGCCAGCAGCTCTGGACTAGCGGCAGATACGCAGTATTTT
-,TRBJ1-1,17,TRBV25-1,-,CASSEFFAQGTLTEAFF,TGTGCCAGCAGTGAATTCTTCGCCCAGGGGACGCTCACTGAAGCTTTCTTT
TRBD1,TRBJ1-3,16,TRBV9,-,CASSATGGPPGNTIYF,TGTGCCAGCAGCGCTACAGGGGGACCTCCTGGAAACACCATATATTTT
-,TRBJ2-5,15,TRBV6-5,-,CASSYAGPQGETQYF,TGTGCCAGCAGTTACGCAGGGCCCCAGGGAGAGACCCAGTACTTC
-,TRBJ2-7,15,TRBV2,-,CASSELQGGTYEQYF,TGTGCCAGCAGTGAACTCCAGGGGGGTACCTACGAGCAGTACTTC
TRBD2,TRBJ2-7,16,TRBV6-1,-,CASSEIPSGRENEQYF,TGTGCCAGCAGTGAAATCCCTAGCGGGAGGGAAAACGAGCAGTACTTC
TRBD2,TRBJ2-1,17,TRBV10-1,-,CASSEFIAGGPKDEQFF,TGCGCCAGCAGTGAATTTATAGCGGGAGGGCCTAAAGATGAGCAGTTCTTC
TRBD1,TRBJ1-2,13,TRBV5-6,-,CASRQDRPGGYTF,TGTGCCAGCAGGCAGGACAGGCCAGGGGGCTACACCTTC
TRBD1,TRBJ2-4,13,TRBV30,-,CAWGTDPKNIQYF,TGTGCCTGGGGGACAGACCCCAAAAACATTCAGTACTTC
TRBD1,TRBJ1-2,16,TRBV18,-,CASSPSGGPTNYGYTF,TGTGCCAGCTCACCCTCAGGGGGGCCTACGAACTATGGCTACACCTTC